The entry that follows covers one T cell receptor (beta chain) sequence. Its antigen remains unidentified. It was CD45RO-negative cells, positively selected for CCR7, that made up naive CD8 cells, with terminally differentiated effector memory CD45RA+ cells excluded. Original processing methods: ImmunoSEQ gave junction-only sequences without quality scores, so filtering differed. Sequencing used immunoSEQ multiplex PCR; TCRdb keeps in-frame clones, though not all of them. V and J calls and clone size are copied from that table; D and trimming were computed from the DNA. The sample has roughly 2,000,000 clones, about 95% seen once. The V gene end was trimmed by 8 bases and the J gene end by 1 base; junction bases not matched to a gene: 10. Germline V gene data show CDR1 as ENHRY and CDR2 as SYGVKD. This CDR3 is 15 amino acids long. These data are taken from a study of shared clonotypes between healthy human individuals.

Study outcomes and limitations: Roughly 5% of naive CD4 clonotypes were common to a few donors. Non-shared clonotypes displayed generation probabilities falling below those of clonotypes present in all four donors.

V and J are TRBV10-3 and TRBJ2-7; 8 bases map to TRBD2. The sequence derives from a man younger than 30 in good health. Sequencing used naive CD8+ T cells sorted from blood. CDR3 amino acids: CAISGGDTLSYEQYF. The CDR3 DNA reads as TGTGCCATCTCGGGGGGGGACACCCTATCCTACGAGCAGTACTTC.